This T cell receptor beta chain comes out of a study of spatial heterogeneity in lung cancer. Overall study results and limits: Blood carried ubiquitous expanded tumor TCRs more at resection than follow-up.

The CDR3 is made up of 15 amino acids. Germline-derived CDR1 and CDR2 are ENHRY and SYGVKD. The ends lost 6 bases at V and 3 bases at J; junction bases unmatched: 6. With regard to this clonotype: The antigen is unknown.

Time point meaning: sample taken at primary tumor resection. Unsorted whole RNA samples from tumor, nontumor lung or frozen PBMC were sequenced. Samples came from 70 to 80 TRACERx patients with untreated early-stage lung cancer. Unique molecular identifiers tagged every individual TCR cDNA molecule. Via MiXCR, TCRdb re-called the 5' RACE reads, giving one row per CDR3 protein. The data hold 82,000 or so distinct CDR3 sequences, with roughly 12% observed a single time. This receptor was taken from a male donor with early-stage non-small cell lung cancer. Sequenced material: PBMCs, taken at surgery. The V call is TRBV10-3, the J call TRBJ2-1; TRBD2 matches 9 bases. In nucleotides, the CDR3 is TGTGCCATCAGCCCCAGGACTAGCGACTACAATGAGCAGTTCTTC. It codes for CAISPRTSDYNEQFF.